These T cell receptor beta chains were read from a single sample in a study of shared clonotypes between healthy human individuals. TCRdb keeps only in-frame clones here, not all; method: immunoSEQ multiplex PCR. The sample lists approximately 740,000 clones, roughly 70% occurring once. The material sequenced was memory CD4+ T cells sorted from blood. All receptors come from a woman aged 30 to 39 in good health. Each CDR3 is given with its conserved first and last residue. A D gene is named only where the DNA matches it firmly. Some rows mark clone size as missing; the rest say once, few, many or name a class of expanded clone.

TRBV5-1	-	-	TRBJ2-1	TGCGCCAGCAGCCCTCTCCCCGGATCCTACAATGAGCAGTTCTTC	CASSPLPGSYNEQFF
TRBV11-2	TRBD2	-	TRBJ2-3	TGTGCCAGCGGGAGGGGAGGTAGTACAGATACGCAGTATTTT	CASGRGGSTDTQYF
TRBV7-7	TRBD2	-	TRBJ2-3	TGTGCCAGCAGCTTGGGACTAGCTAGCACAGATACGCAGTATTTT	CASSLGLASTDTQYF
TRBV19	TRBD1	-	TRBJ1-5	TGTGCCAGTACCGGACAGGTCAATCAGCCCCAGCATTTT	CASTGQVNQPQHF
TRBV10-2	-	-	TRBJ2-2	TGCGCCAGCAGTGAGTCCTCGGGCACCGGGGAGCTGTTTTTT	CASSESSGTGELFF
TRBV10-1	TRBD1	-	TRBJ2-2	TGCGCCAGCAAAACAGGGGGCACCGGGGAGCTGTTTTTT	CASKTGGTGELFF
TRBV30	-	-	TRBJ2-3	TGTGCCTGGAGTGTGTCTCCGGGAGAAGATACGCAGTATTTT	CAWSVSPGEDTQYF
TRBV2	-	few	TRBJ2-2	TGTGCCAGCAAGATCGGGGAGCTGTTTTTT	CASKIGELFF
TRBV19	-	-	TRBJ1-6	TGTGCCAGTGGACAGAGCTCCTATAATTCACCCCTCCACTTT	CASGQSSYNSPLHF
TRBV11-3	TRBD1	once	TRBJ2-1	TGTGCCAGCAGCCCCGGGACAGGAGACAGCAATGAGCAGTTCTTC	CASSPGTGDSNEQFF
TRBV6-6	-	-	TRBJ1-2	TGTGCCAGCAGTTACGACCTTGGACGAGGAGATGGCTACACCTTC	CASSYDLGRGDGYTF
TRBV6-6	-	-	TRBJ2-1	TGTGCCAGCAGTTACTCGTACGGGACTGGTGAGCAGTTCTTC	CASSYSYGTGEQFF
TRBV6-4	-	-	TRBJ2-7	TGTGCCAGCAGTGACCTTGTGGCAGAAGCGCGCCACTTC	CASSDLVAEARHF
TRBV6-6	-	-	TRBJ1-5	TGTGCCAGCAGCCACGGGGGGCCTGGGCCCCAGCATTTT	CASSHGGPGPQHF
TRBV19	-	-	TRBJ2-7	TGTGCCAGTAGTGGTGGACTCCATAGCTCCTACGAGCAGTACTTC	CASSGGLHSSYEQYF
TRBV7-9	-	-	TRBJ1-4	TGTGCCAGCAGCCATCCCTCGATAGAGGGAGATGAAAAACTGTTTTTT	CASSHPSIEGDEKLFF
TRBV7-9	-	-	TRBJ2-5	TGTGCCAGCAGCTTAGGGATGGGGAGAGAGACCCAGTACTTC	CASSLGMGRETQYF
TRBV29-1	-	-	TRBJ2-7	TGCAGCGTTGAAGTAAAAAGGGCACGTTACGAGCAGTACTTC	CSVEVKRARYEQYF
TRBV11-1	-	-	TRBJ2-7	TGTGCCAGCAGCTTAAGGGACACCTACGAGCAGTACTTC	CASSLRDTYEQYF
TRBV7-6	-	-	TRBJ2-1	TGTGCCAGCAGCGAGACAACGAGCTCCTACAATGAGCAGTTCTTC	CASSETTSSYNEQFF
TRBV18	TRBD2	-	TRBJ2-1	TGTGCCAGCTCACCACCACTAGCGGGAGTTTATTTTGTTTACAATGAGCAGTTCTTC	CASSPPLAGVYFVYNEQFF
TRBV11-2	TRBD1	-	TRBJ2-4	TGTGCCAGCAGCCCGGGACAGCTTTTAGCCAAAAACATTCAGTACTTC	CASSPGQLLAKNIQYF
TRBV19	TRBD1	-	TRBJ2-5	TGTGCCAGTAGACCGGGACAGCAAGAGACCCAGTACTTC	CASRPGQQETQYF
TRBV11-1	TRBD2	-	TRBJ2-2	TGTGCCAGCAGCTCCATGTCAGCGGGAAACACCGGGGAGCTGTTTTTT	CASSSMSAGNTGELFF
TRBV7-3	TRBD1	-	TRBJ2-3	TGTGCCAGCAGCTTAAGACAGGGGGGTGATACGCAGTATTTT	CASSLRQGGDTQYF
TRBV7-2	TRBD2	once	TRBJ2-6	TGTGCCAGCAGCCAACAACCGGGGGGTTCTGGGGCCAACGTCCTGACTTTC	CASSQQPGGSGANVLTF
TRBV19	TRBD1	-	TRBJ1-4	TGTGCCAGTAGTTCCTGGACAGGGGGCGATGAAAAACTGTTTTTT	CASSSWTGGDEKLFF
TRBV28	TRBD1	-	TRBJ1-3	TGTGCCACCATATTCAGGGGGATAGGGGGAAACACCATATATTTT	CATIFRGIGGNTIYF
TRBV29-1	TRBD2	-	TRBJ2-1	TGCAGCGTTGTACTAGCGGGAGGGACCTCTAATGAGCAGTTCTTC	CSVVLAGGTSNEQFF
TRBV7-9	-	-	TRBJ2-5	TGTGCCAGCAGCTTCTCGGCCGAGACTTCGACCCAGTACTTC	CASSFSAETSTQYF
TRBV5-1	TRBD2	-	TRBJ2-3	TGCGCCAGCAGCCAGCTCCTCTCAGCGGGGAGCACAGATACGCAGTATTTT	CASSQLLSAGSTDTQYF
TRBV15	TRBD2	-	TRBJ2-3	TGTGCCACCAGCAGAGATCGCGGGAGTGGTACAGATACGCAGTATTTT	CATSRDRGSGTDTQYF
TRBV27	-	-	TRBJ2-1	TGTGCCAGCAGTTTAAGGCCTAGCTTCGACTCCTACAATGAGCAGTTCTTC	CASSLRPSFDSYNEQFF
TRBV7-8	-	many	TRBJ2-7	TGTGCCAGCAGTCATTGGACTGGACACCTCGAGCAGTACTTC	CASSHWTGHLEQYF
TRBV5-1	-	-	TRBJ2-7	TGCGCCAGCAGCGTGGAGGGACCTGAGCTCGGGGAGCAGTACTTC	CASSVEGPELGEQYF
TRBV6-1	TRBD2	-	TRBJ2-3	TGTGCCAGCAGTGAATTGATGGGGGTAGCGGGAGCCCCAGATACGCAGTATTTT	CASSELMGVAGAPDTQYF
TRBV11-2	TRBD2	-	TRBJ2-1	TGTGCCAGCAGCTTAGATTGGTCTAGCGGGGGATACAATGAGCAGTTCTTC	CASSLDWSSGGYNEQFF
TRBV28	-	-	TRBJ1-2	TGTGCCAGCACGGAGACACCGTATGGCTACACCTTC	CASTETPYGYTF
TRBV11-2	-	few	TRBJ2-3	TGTGCCAGCAGTGAGAGAAGGACCCCCGGGACGCAGTATTTT	CASSERRTPGTQYF
TRBV7-8	TRBD2	-	TRBJ2-3	TGTGCCAGCAGCCCATGGACTAGCGGAGACACAGATACGCAGTATTTT	CASSPWTSGDTDTQYF
TRBV5-1	TRBD1	-	TRBJ2-2	TGCGCCAGCAGCCCCACAGGACAGGGGACTTCGGGGGAGCTGTTTTTT	CASSPTGQGTSGELFF
TRBV5-1	-	-	TRBJ2-7	TGCGCCAGCAGCTCGGGACACGAAGGCTACGAGCAGTACTTC	CASSSGHEGYEQYF
TRBV11-2	TRBD1	-	TRBJ2-7	TGTGCCACCTCACAGGGGGCGCGGTACGAGCAGTACTTC	CATSQGARYEQYF
TRBV27	TRBD1	-	TRBJ1-2	TGTGCCAGCAGTTGGACAGGGGGGTTCGGGAACTATGGCTACACCTTC	CASSWTGGFGNYGYTF
TRBV29-1	-	-	TRBJ2-7	TGCAGCGTTCTCCCGACAGGTTGGGTCTACGAGCAGTACTTC	CSVLPTGWVYEQYF
TRBV7-2	TRBD2	-	TRBJ2-2	TGTGCCAGCAGCTTAGTTCGAGCGGGGACGGTAGGGGAGCTGTTTTTT	CASSLVRAGTVGELFF
TRBV19	-	-	TRBJ1-2	TGTGCCAGTAGTCTTAGGGATGGCTACACCTTC	CASSLRDGYTF
TRBV5-6	-	-	TRBJ1-2	TGTGCCAGCAGCGACCCCCGGACCCACCCGGGGGATGGCTACACCTTC	CASSDPRTHPGDGYTF
TRBV7-6	-	many	TRBJ1-1	TGTGCCAGCAGCCCCTCCAGCAGTAACACTGAAGCTTTCTTT	CASSPSSSNTEAFF
TRBV30	-	-	TRBJ2-1	TGTGCCTGGAGTGCGGGACTCCGGTTTGAGCAGTTCTTC	CAWSAGLRFEQFF
TRBV6-6	-	once	TRBJ2-7	TGTGCCAGCAGTTACTCGTCCGTACTCTCCGAGCAGTACTTC	CASSYSSVLSEQYF
TRBV18	-	-	TRBJ2-3	TGTGCCAGCTCACCACGAGGAGGGGAAGGACCAGATACGCAGTATTTT	CASSPRGGEGPDTQYF